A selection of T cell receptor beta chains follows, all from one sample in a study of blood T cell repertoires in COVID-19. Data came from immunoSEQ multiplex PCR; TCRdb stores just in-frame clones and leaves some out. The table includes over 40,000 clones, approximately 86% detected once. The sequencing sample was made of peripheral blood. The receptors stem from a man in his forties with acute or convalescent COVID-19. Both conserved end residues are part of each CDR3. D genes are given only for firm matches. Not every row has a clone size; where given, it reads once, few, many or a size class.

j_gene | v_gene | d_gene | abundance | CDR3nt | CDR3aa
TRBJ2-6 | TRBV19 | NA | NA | TGTGCCAGTAGTCCCGACACCAGCTCTGGGGCCAACGTCCTGACTTTC | CASSPDTSSGANVLTF
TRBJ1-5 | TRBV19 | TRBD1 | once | TGTGCCAGTAGTATGCAGGGGGATTATCAGCCCCAGCATTTT | CASSMQGDYQPQHF
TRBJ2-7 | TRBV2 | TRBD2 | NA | TGTGCCAGCAATAGCGGGAGGAACTCCTACGAGCAGTACTTC | CASNSGRNSYEQYF
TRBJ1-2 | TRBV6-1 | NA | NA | TGTGCCAGCAGTGAGGCGGGGGATGACGGCTACACCTTC | CASSEAGDDGYTF
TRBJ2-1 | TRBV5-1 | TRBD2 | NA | TGCGCCAGCAGCTTGGTGAGCGGGAGGGAGAGTGAGCAGTTCTTC | CASSLVSGRESEQFF
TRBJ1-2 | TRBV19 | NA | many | TGTGCCAGTAGTGGCGGGGGCAATCTTTTCTATGGCTACACCTTC | CASSGGGNLFYGYTF
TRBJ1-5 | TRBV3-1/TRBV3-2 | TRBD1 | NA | TGTGCCAGCAGCCAGGGAACAGGGGGCGCAAGGGATCAGCCCCAGCATTTT | CASSQGTGGARDQPQHF
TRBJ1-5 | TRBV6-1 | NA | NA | TGTGCCAGCAGTGAACTCGGGAGTCGGAACAATCAGCCCCAGCATTTT | CASSELGSRNNQPQHF
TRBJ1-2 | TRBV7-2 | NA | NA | TGTGCCAGCAGCTTAGCGAGGGGAGGGGGCTATGGCTACACCTTC | CASSLARGGGYGYTF
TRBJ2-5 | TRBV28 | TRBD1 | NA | TGTGCCAGCCAACGGGACAGGGGGCCGGAGACCCAGTACTTC | CASQRDRGPETQYF